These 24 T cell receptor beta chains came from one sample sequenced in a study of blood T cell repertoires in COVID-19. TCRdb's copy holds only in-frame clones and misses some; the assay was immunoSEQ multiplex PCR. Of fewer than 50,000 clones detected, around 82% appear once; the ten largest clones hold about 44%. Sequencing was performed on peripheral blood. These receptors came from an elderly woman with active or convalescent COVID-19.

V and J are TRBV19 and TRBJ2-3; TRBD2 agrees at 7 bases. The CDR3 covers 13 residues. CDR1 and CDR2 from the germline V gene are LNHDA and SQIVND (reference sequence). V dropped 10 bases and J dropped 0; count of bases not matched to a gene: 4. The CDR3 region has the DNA TGTGCCACCGATAGCGGGAGCACAGATACGCAGTATTTT. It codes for CATDSGSTDTQYF. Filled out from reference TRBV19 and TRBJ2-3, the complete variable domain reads DGGITQSPKYLFRKEGQNVTLSCEQNLNHDAMYWYRQDPGQGLRLIYYSQIVNDFQKGDIAEGYSVSREKKESFPLTVTSAQKNPTAFYLCATDSGSTDTQYFGPGTRLTVL.

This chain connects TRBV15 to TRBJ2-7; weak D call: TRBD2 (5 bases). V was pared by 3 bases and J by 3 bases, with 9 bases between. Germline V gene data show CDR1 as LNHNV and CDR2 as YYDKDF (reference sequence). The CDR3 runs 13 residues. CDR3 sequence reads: CATSRAGLYEQYF. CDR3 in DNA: TGTGCCACCAGCAGGGCAGGACTCTACGAGCAGTACTTC. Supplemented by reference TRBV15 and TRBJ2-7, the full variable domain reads DAMVIQNPRYQVTQFGKPVTLSCSQTLNHNVMYWYQQKSSQAPKLLFHYYDKDFNNEADTPDNFQSRRPNTSFCFLDIRSPGLGDTAMYLCATSRAGLYEQYFGPGTRLTVT.

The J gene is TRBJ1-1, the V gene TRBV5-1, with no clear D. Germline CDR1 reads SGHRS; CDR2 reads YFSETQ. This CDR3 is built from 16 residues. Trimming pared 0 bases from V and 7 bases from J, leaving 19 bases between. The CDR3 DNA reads TGCGCCAGCAGCTTGGGAATTTCTAGGCAATTTGGTGAAGCTTTCTTT. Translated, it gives CASSLGISRQFGEAFF.

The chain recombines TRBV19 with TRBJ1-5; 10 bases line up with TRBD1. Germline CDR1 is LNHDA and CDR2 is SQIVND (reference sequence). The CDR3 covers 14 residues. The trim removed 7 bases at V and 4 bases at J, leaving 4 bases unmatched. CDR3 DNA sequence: TGTGCCAGTACCCAGGACAGGGGGAATCAGCCCCAGCATTTT. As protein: CASTQDRGNQPQHF.

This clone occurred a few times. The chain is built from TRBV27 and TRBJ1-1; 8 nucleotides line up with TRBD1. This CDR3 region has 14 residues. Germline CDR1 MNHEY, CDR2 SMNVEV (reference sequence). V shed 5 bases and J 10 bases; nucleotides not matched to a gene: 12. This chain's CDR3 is CASSTLTGALGAFF. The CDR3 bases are TGTGCCAGCAGTACGTTGACAGGGGCGTTAGGAGCTTTCTTT.

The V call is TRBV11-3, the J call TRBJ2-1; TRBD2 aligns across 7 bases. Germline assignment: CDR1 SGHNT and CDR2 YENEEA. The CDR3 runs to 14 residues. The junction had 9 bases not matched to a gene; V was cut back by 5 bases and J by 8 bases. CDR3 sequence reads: CASSLKVAGDEQFF. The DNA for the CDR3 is TGTGCCAGCAGCCTAAAAGTAGCGGGCGATGAGCAGTTCTTC. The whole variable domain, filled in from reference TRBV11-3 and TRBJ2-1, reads EAGVVQSPRYKIIEKKQPVAFWCNPISGHNTLYWYLQNLGQGPELLIRYENEEAVDDSQLPKDRFSAERLKGVDSTLKIQPAELGDSAVYLCASSLKVAGDEQFFGPGTRLTVL.

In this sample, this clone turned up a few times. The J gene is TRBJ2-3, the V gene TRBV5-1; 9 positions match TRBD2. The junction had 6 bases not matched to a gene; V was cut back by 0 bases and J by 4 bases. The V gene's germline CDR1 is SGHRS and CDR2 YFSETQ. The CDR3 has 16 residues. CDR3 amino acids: CASSLALAGVADTQYF. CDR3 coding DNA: TGCGCCAGCAGCTTGGCCTTAGCGGGAGTGGCAGATACGCAGTATTTT.

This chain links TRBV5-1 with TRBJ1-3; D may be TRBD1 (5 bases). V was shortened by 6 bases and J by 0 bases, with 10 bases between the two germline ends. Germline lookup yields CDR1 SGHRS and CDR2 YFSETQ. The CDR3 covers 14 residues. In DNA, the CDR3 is TGCGCCAGCATGGGGCAGCCCTCTGGAAACACCATATATTTT. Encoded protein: CASMGQPSGNTIYF.

In DNA form, the CDR3 reads TGTGCCAGTAGTATACTAGCGGGAGGGCCCGGGGCCTACAATGAGCAGTTCTTC. Its translation is CASSILAGGPGAYNEQFF. V is TRBV19 and J is TRBJ2-1; 12 bases agree with TRBD2. This CDR3 comprises 18 residues. Germline V gene data show CDR1 as LNHDA and CDR2 as SQIVND (reference sequence). Losses at the gene ends were 2 bases for V and 2 bases for J; bases not matched to a gene: 7.

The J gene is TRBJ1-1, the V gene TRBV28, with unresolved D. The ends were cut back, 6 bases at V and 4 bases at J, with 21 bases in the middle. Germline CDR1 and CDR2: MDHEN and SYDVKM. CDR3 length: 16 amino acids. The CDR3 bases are TGTGCCAGCAGACCCACTCCTGGTTATAGTAGCACTGAAGCTTTCTTT. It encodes CASRPTPGYSSTEAFF.

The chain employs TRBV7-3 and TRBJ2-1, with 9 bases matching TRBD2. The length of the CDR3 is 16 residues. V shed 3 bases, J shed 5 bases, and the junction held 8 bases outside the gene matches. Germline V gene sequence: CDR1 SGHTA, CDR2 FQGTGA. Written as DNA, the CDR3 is TGTGCCAGCAGCTTGGGACTAGCTCCCGGGGACAATGAGCAGTTCTTC. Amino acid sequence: CASSLGLAPGDNEQFF.

CDR3 nucleotide sequence: TGTGCCAGCAGTTACGGCAGGGTCTCCTACGAGCAGTACTTC. This sequence encodes CASSYGRVSYEQYF. This sequence joins TRBV6-2 or TRBV6-3 and TRBJ2-7; D may be TRBD1 (5 bases). Trimming shortened V by 2 bases and J by 0 bases, and 8 bases separated the two germline ends. The CDR3 has 14 amino acids. CDR1 and CDR2 from the germline V gene are MNHEY and SVGEGT.

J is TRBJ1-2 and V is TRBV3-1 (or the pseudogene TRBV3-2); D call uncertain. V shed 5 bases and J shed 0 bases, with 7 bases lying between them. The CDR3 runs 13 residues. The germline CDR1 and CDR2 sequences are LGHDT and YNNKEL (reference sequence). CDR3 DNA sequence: TGTGCCAGCAGCACTCAAGCTAACTATGGCTACACCTTC. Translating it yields CASSTQANYGYTF.

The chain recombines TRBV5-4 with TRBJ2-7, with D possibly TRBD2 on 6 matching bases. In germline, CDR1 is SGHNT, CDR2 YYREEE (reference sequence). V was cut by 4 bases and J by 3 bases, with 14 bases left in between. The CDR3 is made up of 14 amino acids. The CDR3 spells CASSAPGLHYEQYF. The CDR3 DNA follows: TGTGCCAGCAGCGCCCCGGGACTCCACTACGAGCAGTACTTC.

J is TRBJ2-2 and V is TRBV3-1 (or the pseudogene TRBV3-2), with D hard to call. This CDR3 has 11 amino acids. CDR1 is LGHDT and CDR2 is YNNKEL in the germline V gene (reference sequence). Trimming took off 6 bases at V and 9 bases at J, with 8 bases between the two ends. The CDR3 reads CASRLGRELFF. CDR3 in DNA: TGTGCCAGCAGATTGGGCCGGGAGCTGTTTTTT.

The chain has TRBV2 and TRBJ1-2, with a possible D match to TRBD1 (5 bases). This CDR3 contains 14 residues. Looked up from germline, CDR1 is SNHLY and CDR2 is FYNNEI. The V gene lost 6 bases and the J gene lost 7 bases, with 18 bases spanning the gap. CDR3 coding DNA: TGTGCCAGCAGGATGTTCGGCCAAGGGGTTGGCTACACCTTC. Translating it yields CASRMFGQGVGYTF.

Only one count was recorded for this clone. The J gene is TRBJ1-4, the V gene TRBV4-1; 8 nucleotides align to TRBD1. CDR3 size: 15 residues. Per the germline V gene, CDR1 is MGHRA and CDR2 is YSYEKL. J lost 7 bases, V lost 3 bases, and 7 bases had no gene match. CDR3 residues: CASSQRQGRGEKLFF. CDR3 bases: TGCGCCAGCAGCCAGAGACAGGGGAGAGGTGAAAAACTGTTTTTT.

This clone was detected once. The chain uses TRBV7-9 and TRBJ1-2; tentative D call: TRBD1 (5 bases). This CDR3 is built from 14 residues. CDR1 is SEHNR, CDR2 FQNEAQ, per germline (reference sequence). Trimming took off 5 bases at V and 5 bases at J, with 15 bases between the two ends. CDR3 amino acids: CASSPSGGSYGYTF. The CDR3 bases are TGTGCCAGCAGCCCCAGTGGGGGGAGTTATGGCTACACCTTC.

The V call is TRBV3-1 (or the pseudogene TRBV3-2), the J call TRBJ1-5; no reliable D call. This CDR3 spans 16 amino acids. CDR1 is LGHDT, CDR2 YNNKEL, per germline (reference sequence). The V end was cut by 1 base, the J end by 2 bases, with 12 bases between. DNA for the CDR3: TGTGCCAGCAGCCAAGCACCCTTGGGAGGCAATCAGCCCCAGCATTTT. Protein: CASSQAPLGGNQPQHF.

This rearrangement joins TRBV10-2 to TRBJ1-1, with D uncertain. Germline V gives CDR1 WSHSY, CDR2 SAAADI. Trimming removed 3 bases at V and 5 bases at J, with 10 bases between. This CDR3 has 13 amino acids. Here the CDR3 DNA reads TGCGCCAGCAGTGATAGGTCGGGTACTGAAGCTTTCTTT. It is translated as CASSDRSGTEAFF.

Here the CDR3 DNA reads TGTGCCAGCAGTTTCGGGACAGGGGGCGTACAGCAGTACTTC. Its protein product is CASSFGTGGVQQYF. The chain uses TRBV28 and TRBJ2-7, with 12 bases that match TRBD1. Germline-derived CDR1 and CDR2 are MDHEN and SYDVKM. The CDR3 is 14 residues long. Unmatched junction bases numbered 5, after V lost 3 bases and J lost 8 bases. Full variable domain (remainder filled in from reference TRBV28 and TRBJ2-7): DVKVTQSSRYLVKRTGEKVFLECVQDMDHENMFWYRQDPGLGLRLIYFSYDVKMKEKGDIPEGYSVSREKKERFSLILESASTNQTSMYLCASSFGTGGVQQYFGPGTRLTVT.

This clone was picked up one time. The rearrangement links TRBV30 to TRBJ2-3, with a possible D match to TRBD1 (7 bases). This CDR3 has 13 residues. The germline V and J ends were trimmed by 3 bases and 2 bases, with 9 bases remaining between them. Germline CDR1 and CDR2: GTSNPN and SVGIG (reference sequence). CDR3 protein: CAWREGATDTQYF. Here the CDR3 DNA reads TGTGCCTGGAGGGAGGGGGCCACAGATACGCAGTATTTT. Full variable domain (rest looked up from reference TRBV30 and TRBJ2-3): SQTIHQWPATLVQPVGSPLSLECTVEGTSNPNLYWYRQAAGRGLQLLFYSVGIGQISSEVPQNLSASRPQDRQFILSSKKLLLSDSGFYLCAWREGATDTQYFGPGTRLTVL.

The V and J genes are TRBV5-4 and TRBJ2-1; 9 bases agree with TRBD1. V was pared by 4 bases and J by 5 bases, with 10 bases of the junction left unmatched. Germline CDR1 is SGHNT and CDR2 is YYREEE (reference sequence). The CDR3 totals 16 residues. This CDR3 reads CASSRTSGQGDNEQFF. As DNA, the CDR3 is TGTGCCAGCAGCCGCACTTCGGGACAGGGAGACAATGAGCAGTTCTTC.

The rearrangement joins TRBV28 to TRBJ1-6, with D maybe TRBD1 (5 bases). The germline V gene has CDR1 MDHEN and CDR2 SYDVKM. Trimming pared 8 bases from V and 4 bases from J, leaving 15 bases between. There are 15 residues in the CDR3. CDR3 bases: TGTGCCAGCGGGGAGGGGAGCCCTTATAATTCACCCCTCCACTTT. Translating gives CASGEGSPYNSPLHF.